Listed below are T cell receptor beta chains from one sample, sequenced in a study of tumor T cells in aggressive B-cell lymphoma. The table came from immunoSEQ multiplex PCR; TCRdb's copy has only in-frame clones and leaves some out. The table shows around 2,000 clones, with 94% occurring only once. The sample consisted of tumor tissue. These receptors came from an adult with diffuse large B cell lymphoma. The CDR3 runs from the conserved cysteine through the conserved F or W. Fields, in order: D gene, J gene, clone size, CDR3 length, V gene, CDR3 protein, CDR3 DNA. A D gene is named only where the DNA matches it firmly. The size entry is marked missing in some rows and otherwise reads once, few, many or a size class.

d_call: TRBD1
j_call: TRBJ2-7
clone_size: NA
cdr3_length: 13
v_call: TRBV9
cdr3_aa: CASSEQGASEQYF
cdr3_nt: TGTGCCAGCAGCGAACAGGGGGCATCCGAGCAGTACTTC

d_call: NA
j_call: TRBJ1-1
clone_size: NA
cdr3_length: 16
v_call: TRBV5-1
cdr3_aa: CASSFGGSRGNTEAFF
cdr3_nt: TGCGCCAGCAGCTTTGGCGGGAGCAGGGGGAACACTGAAGCTTTCTTT

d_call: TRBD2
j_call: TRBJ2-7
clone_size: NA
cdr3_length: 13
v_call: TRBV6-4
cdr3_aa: CARDTGLVYEQYF
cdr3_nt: TGTGCCAGAGACACCGGACTAGTCTACGAGCAGTACTTC

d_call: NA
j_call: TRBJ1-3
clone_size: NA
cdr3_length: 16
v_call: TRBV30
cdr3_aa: CAWSVAAPGAGNTIYF
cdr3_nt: TGTGCCTGGAGTGTAGCCGCCCCAGGGGCTGGAAACACCATATATTTT

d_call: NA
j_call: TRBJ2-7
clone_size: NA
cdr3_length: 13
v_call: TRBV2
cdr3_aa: CATLDSSSYEQYF
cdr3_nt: TGTGCCACGCTGGACAGTAGCTCCTACGAGCAGTACTTC

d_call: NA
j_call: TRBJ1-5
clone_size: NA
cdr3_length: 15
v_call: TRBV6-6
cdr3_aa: CASSHTGYSNQPQHF
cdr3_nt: TGTGCCAGCAGTCACACAGGTTATAGCAATCAGCCCCAGCATTTT

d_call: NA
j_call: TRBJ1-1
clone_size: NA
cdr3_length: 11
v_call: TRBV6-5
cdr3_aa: CASSYSGKAFF
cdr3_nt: TGTGCCAGCAGTTATTCCGGGAAAGCTTTCTTT

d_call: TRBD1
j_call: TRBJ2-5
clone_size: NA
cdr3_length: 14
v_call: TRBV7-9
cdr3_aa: CASSLDRGYETQYF
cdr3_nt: TGTGCCAGCAGCTTGGACAGGGGGTATGAGACCCAGTACTTC

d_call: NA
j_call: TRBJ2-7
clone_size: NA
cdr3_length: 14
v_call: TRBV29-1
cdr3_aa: CSVAQGWDDREQYF
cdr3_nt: TGCAGCGTTGCACAGGGATGGGATGATCGCGAGCAGTACTTC

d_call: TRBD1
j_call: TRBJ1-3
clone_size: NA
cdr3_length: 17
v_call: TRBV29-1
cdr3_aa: CSVGETGGYLSGNTIYF
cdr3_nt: TGCAGCGTTGGGGAGACAGGGGGCTACCTCTCTGGAAACACCATATATTTT

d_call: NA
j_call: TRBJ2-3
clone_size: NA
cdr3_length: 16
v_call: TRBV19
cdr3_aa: CASSLQSTFSTDTQYF
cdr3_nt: TGTGCCAGTAGTCTCCAGTCGACTTTTAGCACAGATACGCAGTATTTT

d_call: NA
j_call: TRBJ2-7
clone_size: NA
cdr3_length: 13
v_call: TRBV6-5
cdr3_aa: CASSYSEGTEQYF
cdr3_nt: TGTGCCAGCAGTTACTCGGAGGGGACCGAGCAGTACTTC

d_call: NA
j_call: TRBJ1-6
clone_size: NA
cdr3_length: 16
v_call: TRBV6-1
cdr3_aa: CASSDPGQGVDSTLHF
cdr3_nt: TGTGCCAGCAGTGACCCCGGGCAGGGTGTCGATTCGACCCTCCACTTT

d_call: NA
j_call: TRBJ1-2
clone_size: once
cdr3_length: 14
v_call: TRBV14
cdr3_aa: CASSQATANYGYTF
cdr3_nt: TGTGCCAGCAGCCAAGCTACAGCTAACTATGGCTACACCTTC

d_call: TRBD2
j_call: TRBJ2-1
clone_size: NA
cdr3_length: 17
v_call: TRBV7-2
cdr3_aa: CASSRRLAGGSYNEQFF
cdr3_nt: TGTGCCAGCAGCCGCCGACTAGCGGGGGGGAGTTACAATGAGCAGTTCTTC

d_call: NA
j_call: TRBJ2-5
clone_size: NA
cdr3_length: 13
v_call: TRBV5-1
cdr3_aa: CASRVGQQETQYF
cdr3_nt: TGCGCCAGCAGAGTAGGACAACAAGAGACCCAGTACTTC

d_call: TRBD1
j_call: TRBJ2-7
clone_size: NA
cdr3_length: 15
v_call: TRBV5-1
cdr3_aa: CASSLSDRARSEQYF
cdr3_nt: TGCGCCAGCAGCTTGTCTGACAGGGCTCGTTCCGAGCAGTACTTC

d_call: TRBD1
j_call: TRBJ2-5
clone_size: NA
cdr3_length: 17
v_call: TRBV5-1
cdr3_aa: CASSLALTGATQETQYF
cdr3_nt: TGCGCCAGCAGCTTAGCGCTTACAGGGGCTACCCAAGAGACCCAGTACTTC

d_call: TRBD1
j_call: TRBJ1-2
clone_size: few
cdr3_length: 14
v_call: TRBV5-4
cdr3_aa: CASSSQGANYGYTF
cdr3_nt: TGTGCCAGCAGTTCCCAGGGGGCTAACTATGGCTACACCTTC

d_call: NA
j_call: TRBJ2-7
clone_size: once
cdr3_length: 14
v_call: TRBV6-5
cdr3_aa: CASSYHASSYEQYF
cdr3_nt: TGTGCCAGCAGTTACCATGCCAGCTCCTACGAGCAGTACTTC

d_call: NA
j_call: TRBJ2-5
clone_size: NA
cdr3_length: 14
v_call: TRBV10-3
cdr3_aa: CAISESAGQETQYF
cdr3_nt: TGTGCCATCAGTGAGTCCGCAGGTCAAGAGACCCAGTACTTC

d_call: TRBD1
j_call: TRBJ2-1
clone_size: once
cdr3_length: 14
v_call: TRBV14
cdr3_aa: CASNQGADNFGQFF
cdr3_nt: TGTGCCAGCAACCAGGGGGCGGACAACTTCGGGCAGTTCTTC

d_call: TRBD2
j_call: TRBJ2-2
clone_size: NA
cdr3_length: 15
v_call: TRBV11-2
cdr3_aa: CASRPGLATTGELFF
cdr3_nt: TGTGCCAGCAGGCCGGGACTAGCGACCACCGGGGAGCTGTTTTTT

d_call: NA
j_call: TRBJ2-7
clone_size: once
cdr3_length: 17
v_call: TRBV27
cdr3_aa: CASSSPTNYGTFGEQYF
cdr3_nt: TGTGCCAGCAGTTCCCCAACGAACTACGGGACATTCGGGGAGCAGTACTTC

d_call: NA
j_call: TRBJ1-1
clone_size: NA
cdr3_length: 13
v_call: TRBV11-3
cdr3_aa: CASSLLMNTEAFF
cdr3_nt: TGTGCCAGCAGCCTACTCATGAACACTGAAGCTTTCTTT

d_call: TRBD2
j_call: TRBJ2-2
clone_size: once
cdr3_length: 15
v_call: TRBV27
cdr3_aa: CASSFLAEITGELFF
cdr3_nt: TGTGCCAGCAGTTTTCTAGCGGAGATCACCGGGGAGCTGTTTTTT

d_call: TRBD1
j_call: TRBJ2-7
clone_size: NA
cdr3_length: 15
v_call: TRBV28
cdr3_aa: CASSLSGTVAYEQYF
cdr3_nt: TGTGCCAGCAGTTTATCTGGGACAGTCGCCTACGAGCAGTACTTC

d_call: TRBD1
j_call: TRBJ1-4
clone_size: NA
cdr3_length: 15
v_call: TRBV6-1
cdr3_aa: CASSLQGAVNEKLFF
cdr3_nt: TGTGCCAGCAGCCTTCAGGGGGCGGTCAATGAAAAACTGTTTTTT

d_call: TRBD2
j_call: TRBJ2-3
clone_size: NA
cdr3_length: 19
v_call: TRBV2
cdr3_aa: CASSEAGRGLAGVIDTQYF
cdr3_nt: TGTGCCAGCAGTGAAGCCGGGAGGGGACTAGCGGGAGTGATAGATACGCAGTATTTT

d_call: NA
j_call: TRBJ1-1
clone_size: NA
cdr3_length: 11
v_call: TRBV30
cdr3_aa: CAWSPRTEAFF
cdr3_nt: TGTGCCTGGAGTCCCCGCACTGAAGCTTTCTTT

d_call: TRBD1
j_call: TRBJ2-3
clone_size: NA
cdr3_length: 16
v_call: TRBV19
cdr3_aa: CASNSPGQAVADTQYF
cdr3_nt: TGTGCCAGTAATTCCCCGGGACAGGCAGTCGCAGATACGCAGTATTTT

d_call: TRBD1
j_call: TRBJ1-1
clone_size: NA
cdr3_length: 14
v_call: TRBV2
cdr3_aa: CASNRGQQNTEAFF
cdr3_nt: TGTGCCAGCAACCGGGGACAGCAGAACACTGAAGCTTTCTTT

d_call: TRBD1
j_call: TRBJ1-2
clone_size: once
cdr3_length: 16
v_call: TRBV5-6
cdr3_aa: CASSSTGTGGVGGYTF
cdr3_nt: TGTGCCAGCAGCTCAACCGGGACAGGGGGTGTAGGAGGCTACACCTTC

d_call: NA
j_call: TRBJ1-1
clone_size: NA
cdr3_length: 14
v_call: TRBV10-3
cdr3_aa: CAISEGRSNTEAFF
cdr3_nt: TGTGCCATCAGTGAGGGCAGGTCGAACACTGAAGCTTTCTTT

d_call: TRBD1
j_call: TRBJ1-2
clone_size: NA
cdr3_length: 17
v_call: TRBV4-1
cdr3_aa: CASSPAGQRLERYGYTF
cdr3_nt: TGCGCCAGCAGCCCTGCGGGACAGCGCCTAGAACGTTATGGCTACACCTTC

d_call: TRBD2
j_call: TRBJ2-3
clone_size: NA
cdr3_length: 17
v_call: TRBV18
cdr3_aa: CASSPSSGRGKTDTQYF
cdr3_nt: TGTGCCAGCTCACCCTCTAGCGGGAGGGGTAAAACAGATACGCAGTATTTT

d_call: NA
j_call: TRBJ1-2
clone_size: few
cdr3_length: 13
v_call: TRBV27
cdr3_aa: CASSSPGLEGYTF
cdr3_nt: TGTGCCAGCAGCTCACCAGGGCTCGAGGGCTACACCTTC

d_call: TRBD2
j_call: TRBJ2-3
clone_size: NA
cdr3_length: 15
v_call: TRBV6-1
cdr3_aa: CASRGLAGDTDTQYF
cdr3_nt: TGTGCCAGCAGGGGACTAGCGGGAGACACAGATACGCAGTATTTT

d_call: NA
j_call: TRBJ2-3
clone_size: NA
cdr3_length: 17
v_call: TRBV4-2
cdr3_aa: CASSHVLGRGETDTQYF
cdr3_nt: TGTGCCAGCAGCCATGTTCTCGGCAGGGGCGAGACAGATACGCAGTATTTT

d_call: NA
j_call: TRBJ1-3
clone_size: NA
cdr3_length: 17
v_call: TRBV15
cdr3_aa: CATSRDQQGISGNTIYF
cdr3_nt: TGTGCCACCAGCAGAGATCAACAGGGAATCTCTGGAAACACCATATATTTT

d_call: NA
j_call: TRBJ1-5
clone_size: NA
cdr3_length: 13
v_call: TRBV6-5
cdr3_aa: CASSWERNQPQHF
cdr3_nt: TGTGCCAGCAGCTGGGAGAGAAATCAGCCCCAGCATTTT

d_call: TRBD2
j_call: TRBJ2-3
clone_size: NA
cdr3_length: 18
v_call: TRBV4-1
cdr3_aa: CASSQDSPRGGMSDTQYF
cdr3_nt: TGCGCCAGCAGCCAAGATTCCCCACGCGGGGGGATGTCAGATACGCAGTATTTT

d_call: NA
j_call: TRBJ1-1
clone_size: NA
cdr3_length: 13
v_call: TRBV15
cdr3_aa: CATSREVRLEAFF
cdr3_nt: TGTGCCACCAGCAGAGAGGTCAGACTTGAAGCTTTCTTT

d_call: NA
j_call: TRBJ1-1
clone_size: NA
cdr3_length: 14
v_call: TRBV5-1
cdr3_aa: CASSLESGVTEAFF
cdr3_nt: TGCGCCAGCAGCTTGGAATCAGGGGTCACTGAAGCTTTCTTT

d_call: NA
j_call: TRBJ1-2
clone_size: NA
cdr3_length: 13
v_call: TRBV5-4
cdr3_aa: CASLPRGAKGYTF
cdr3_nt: TGTGCCAGCCTCCCGCGGGGGGCAAAAGGCTACACCTTC

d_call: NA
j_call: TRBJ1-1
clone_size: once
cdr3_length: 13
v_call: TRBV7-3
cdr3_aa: CASSSVIYTEAFF
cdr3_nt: TGTGCCAGCAGCTCAGTAATTTACACTGAAGCTTTCTTT

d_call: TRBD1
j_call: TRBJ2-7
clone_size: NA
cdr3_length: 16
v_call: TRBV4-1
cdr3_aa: CASSQAGTDNLYEQYF
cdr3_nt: TGCGCCAGCAGCCAAGCAGGGACAGATAACCTTTACGAGCAGTACTTC

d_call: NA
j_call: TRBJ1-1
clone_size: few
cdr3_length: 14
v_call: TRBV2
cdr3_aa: CASSATVRNTEAFF
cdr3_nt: TGTGCCAGCAGTGCGACAGTTCGGAACACTGAAGCTTTCTTT

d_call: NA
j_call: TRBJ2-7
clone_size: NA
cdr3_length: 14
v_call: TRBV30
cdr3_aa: CAWSAGQSEDEQYF
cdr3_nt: TGTGCCTGGAGTGCAGGACAGTCAGAAGACGAGCAGTACTTC

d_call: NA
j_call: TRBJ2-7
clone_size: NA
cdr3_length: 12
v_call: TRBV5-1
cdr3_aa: CASSSGLNEQYF
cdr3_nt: TGCGCCAGCAGCAGTGGCCTGAACGAGCAGTACTTC

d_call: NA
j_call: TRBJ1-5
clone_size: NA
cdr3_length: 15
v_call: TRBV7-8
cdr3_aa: CASSLREGGNQPQHF
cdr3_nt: TGTGCCAGCAGCTTGCGGGAGGGTGGCAATCAGCCCCAGCATTTT

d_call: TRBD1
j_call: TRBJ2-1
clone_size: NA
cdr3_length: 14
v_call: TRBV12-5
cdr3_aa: CASAPGQGEGEQFF
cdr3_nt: TGTGCTAGTGCTCCGGGACAGGGAGAAGGTGAGCAGTTCTTC

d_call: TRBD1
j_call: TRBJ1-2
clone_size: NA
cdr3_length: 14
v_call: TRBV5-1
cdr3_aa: CASSFGTGGDGYTF
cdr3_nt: TGCGCCAGCAGCTTCGGGACAGGGGGCGATGGCTACACCTTC

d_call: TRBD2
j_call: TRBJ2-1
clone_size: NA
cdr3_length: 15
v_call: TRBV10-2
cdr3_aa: CASSATLAGDSEQFF
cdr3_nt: TGCGCCAGCAGTGCAACTCTAGCGGGAGATAGTGAGCAGTTCTTC

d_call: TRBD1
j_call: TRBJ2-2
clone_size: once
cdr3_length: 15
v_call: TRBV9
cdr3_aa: CASRAGTENTGELFF
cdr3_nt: TGTGCCAGCAGGGCCGGGACAGAGAACACCGGGGAGCTGTTTTTT

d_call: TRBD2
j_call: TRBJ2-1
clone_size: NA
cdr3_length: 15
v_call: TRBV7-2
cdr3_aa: CASSLDSGGFLEQFF
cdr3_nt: TGTGCCAGCAGCTTAGACTCGGGGGGGTTTCTTGAGCAGTTCTTC

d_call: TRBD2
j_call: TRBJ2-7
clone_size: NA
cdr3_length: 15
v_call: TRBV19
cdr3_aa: CASSIGLAEYYEQYF
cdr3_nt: TGTGCCAGTAGTATCGGCCTAGCGGAATACTACGAGCAGTACTTC

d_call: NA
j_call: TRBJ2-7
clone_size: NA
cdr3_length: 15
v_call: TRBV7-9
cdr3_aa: CASSRGPGAFYEQYF
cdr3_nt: TGTGCCAGCAGCCGCGGGCCGGGAGCCTTCTACGAGCAGTACTTC

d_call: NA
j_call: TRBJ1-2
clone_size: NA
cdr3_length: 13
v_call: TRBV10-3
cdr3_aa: CAIATEDTYGYTF
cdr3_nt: TGTGCCATCGCCACCGAGGACACTTATGGCTACACCTTC